Below, one T cell receptor beta chain is given with its context. Its antigen is not known. Each sample gave at least 6.5 million isolated PBMCs. The authors extracted at least 5 micrograms of total RNA per sample. These data belong to a study of blood T cells in healthy people across ages. Study-level findings and limits: Getting older went along with TCR beta diversity per million T cells dropping roughly linearly.

PCR was performed a second time for about 7 to 11 cycles using a sample-barcoded 5' primer and a J-beta primer mix. Template switching added a 12-random-nucleotide identifier to every cDNA molecule. TCRdb analysed the 5' RACE reads with MiXCR anew, one entry per CDR3 protein. The table has about a million distinct CDR3 sequences, roughly two fifths seen once. This receptor was obtained from a man aged 18 to 29 in good health. Sequenced sample: blood.

For the CDR3, the DNA is TGTGCCAGCAGTACACTAGCCGCAGATACGCAGTATTTT. Translation: CASSTLAADTQYF. The chain combines TRBV12-3 or TRBV12-4 with TRBJ2-3, with D tentatively TRBD2 (6 bases). There are 13 residues in the CDR3. The V gene lost 5 bases and the J gene lost 4 bases, with 10 bases spanning the gap.